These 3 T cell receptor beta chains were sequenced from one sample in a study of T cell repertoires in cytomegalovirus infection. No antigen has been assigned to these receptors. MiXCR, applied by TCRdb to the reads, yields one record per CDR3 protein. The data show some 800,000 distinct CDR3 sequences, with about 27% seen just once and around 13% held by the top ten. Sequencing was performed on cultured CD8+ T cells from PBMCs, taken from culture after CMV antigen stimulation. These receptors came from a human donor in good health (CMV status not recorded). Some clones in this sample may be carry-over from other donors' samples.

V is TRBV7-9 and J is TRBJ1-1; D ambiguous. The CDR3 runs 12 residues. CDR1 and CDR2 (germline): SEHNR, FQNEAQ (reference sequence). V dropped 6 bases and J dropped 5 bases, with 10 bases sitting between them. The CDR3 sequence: CASRQIRTEAFF. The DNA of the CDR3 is TGTGCCAGCAGACAAATTAGGACTGAAGCTTTCTTT.

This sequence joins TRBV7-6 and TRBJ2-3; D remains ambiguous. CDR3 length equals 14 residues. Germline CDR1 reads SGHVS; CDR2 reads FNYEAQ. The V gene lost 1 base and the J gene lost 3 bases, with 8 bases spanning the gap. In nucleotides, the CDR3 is TGTGCCAGCAGCTTAGGGTTGTTAACAGATACGCAGTATTTT. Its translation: CASSLGLLTDTQYF. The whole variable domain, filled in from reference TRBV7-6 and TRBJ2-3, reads GAGVSQSPRYKVTKRGQDVALRCDPISGHVSLYWYRQALGQGPEFLTYFNYEAQQDKSGLPNDRFSAERPEGSISTLTIQRTEQRDSAMYRCASSLGLLTDTQYFGPGTRLTVL.

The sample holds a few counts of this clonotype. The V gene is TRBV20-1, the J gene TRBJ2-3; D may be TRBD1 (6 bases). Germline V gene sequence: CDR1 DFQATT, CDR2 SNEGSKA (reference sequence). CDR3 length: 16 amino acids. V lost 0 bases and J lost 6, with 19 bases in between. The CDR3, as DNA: TGCAGTGCTAGAGATCAAGCACAGGGTTTAAAGGATACGCAGTATTTT. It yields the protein CSARDQAQGLKDTQYF.